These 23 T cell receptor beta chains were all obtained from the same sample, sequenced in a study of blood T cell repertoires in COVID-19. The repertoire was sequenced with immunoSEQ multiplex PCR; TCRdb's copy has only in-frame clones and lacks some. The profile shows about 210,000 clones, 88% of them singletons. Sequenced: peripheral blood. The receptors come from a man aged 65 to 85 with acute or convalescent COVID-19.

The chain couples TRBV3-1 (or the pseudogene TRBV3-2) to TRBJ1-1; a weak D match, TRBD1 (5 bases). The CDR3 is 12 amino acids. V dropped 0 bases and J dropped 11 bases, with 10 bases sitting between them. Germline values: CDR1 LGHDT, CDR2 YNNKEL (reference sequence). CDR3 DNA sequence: TGTGCCAGCAGCCAAGAAACAGGTCTGGCTTTCTTT. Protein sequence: CASSQETGLAFF.

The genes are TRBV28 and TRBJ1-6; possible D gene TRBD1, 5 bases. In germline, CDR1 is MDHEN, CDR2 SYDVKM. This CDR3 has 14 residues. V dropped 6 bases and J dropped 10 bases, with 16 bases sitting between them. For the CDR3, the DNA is TGTGCCAGCAGGATACAGGATCTTGGGTCACCCCTCCACTTT. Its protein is CASRIQDLGSPLHF.

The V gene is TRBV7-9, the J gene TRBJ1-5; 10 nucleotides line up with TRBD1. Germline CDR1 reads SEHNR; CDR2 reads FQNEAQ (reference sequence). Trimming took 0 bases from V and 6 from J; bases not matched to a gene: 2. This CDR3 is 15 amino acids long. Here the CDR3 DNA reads TGTGCCAGCAGCTTAGCGGGGACAGGGGCTCAGCCCCAGCATTTT. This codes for CASSLAGTGAQPQHF.

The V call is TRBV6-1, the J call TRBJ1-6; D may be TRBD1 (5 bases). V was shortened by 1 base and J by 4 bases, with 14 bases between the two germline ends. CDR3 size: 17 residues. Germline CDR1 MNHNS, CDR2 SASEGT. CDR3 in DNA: TGTGCCAGCAGTGAAGGGTCGAACGGGGGGTATAATTCACCCCTCCACTTT. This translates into CASSEGSNGGYNSPLHF.

CDR3 sequence: CASTRTGRTEAFF. The CDR3 nucleotides read TGTGCCAGCACGAGGACAGGGAGGACTGAAGCTTTCTTT. This sequence joins TRBV7-2 and TRBJ1-1; 8 bases are shared with TRBD1. V trimming: 7 bases; J trimming: 5 bases; junction bases outside the gene matches: 6. The CDR3 sequence is 13 residues long. Germline V gene data show CDR1 as SGHTA and CDR2 as FQGNSA.

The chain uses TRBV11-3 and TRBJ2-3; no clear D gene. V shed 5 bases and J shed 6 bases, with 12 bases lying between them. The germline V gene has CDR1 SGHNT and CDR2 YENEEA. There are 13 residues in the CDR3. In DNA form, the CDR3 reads TGTGCCAGCAGCCCGACTTTGACTGATACGCAGTATTTT. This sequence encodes CASSPTLTDTQYF.

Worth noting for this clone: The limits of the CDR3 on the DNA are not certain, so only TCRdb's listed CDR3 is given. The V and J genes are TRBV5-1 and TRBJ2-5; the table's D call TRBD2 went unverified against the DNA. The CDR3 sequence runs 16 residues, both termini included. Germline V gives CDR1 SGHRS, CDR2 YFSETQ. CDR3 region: CASSPTGLDILETQYF.

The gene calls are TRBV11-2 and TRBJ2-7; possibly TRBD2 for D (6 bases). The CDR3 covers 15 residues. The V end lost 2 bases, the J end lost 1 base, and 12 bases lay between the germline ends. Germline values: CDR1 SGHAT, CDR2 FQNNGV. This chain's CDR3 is CASSLRGIGSYEQYF. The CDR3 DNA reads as TGTGCCAGCAGCTTACGGGGGATTGGATCCTACGAGCAGTACTTC.

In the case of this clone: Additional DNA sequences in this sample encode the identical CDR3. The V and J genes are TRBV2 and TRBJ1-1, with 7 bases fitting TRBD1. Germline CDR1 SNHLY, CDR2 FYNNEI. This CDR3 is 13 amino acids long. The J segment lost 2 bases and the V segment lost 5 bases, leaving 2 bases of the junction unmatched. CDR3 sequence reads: CASSRDSNTEAFF. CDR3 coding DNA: TGTGCCAGCAGTCGGGACAGCAACACTGAAGCTTTCTTT. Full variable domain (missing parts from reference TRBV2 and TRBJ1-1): EPEVTQTPSHQVTQMGQEVILRCVPISNHLYFYWYRQILGQKVEFLVSFYNNEISEKSEIFDDQFSVERPDGSNFTLKIRSTKLEDSAMYFCASSRDSNTEAFFGQGTRLTVV.

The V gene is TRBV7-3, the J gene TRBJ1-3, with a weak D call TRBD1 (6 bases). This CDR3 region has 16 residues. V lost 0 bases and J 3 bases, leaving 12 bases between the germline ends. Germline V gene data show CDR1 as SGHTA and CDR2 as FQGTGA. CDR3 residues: CASSLTGRGIGNTIYF. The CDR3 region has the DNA TGTGCCAGCAGCTTAACGGGCAGGGGAATTGGAAACACCATATATTTT.

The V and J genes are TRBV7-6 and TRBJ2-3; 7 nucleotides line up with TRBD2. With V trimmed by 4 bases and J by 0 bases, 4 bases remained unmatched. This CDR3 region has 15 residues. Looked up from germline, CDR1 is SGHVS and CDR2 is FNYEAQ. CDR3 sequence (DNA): TGTGCCAGCAGCTCCCCTAGCGGTAGCACAGATACGCAGTATTTT. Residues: CASSSPSGSTDTQYF.

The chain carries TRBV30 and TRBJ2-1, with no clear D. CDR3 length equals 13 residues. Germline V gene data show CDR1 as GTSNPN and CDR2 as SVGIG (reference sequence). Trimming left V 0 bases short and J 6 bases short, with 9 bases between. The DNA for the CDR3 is TGTGCCTGGAGTGTAGCCGGCGGCAATGAGCAGTTCTTC. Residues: CAWSVAGGNEQFF.

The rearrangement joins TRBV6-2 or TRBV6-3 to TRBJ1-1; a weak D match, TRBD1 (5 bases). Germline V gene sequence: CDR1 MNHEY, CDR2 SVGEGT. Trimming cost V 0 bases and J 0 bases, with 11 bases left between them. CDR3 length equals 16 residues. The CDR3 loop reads CASSYSVRGLNTEAFF. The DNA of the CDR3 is TGTGCCAGCAGTTACTCGGTCCGGGGGTTGAACACTGAAGCTTTCTTT.

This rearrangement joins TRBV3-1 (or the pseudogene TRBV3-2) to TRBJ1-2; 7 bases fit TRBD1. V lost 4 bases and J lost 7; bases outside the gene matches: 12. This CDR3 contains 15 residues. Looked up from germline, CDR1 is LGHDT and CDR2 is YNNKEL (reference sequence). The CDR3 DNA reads TGTGCCAGCAGCCTTGGAACAGGGGATATTGGTGGCTACACCTTC. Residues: CASSLGTGDIGGYTF.

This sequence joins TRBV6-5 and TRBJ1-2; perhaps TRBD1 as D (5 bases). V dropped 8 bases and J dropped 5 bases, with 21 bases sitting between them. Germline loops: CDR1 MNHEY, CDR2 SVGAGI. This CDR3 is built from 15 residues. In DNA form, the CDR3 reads TGTGCCAGCTGGGGAGGTGGGGGTTACTCTTATGGCTACACCTTC. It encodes CASWGGGGYSYGYTF.

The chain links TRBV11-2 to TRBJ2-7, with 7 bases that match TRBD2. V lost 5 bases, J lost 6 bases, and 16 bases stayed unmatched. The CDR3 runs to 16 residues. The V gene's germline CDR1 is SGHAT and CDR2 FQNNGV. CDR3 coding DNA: TGTGCCAGCAGCCCCCCAGTTGCAGGGAGGGCAGGCGAGCAGTACTTC. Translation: CASSPPVAGRAGEQYF.

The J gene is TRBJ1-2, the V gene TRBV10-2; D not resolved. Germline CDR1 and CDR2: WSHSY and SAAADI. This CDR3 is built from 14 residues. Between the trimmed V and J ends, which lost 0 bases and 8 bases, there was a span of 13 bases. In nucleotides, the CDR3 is TGCGCCAGCAGTGAGTCGAGACGGAGTAGCGGCTACACCTTC. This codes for CASSESRRSSGYTF.

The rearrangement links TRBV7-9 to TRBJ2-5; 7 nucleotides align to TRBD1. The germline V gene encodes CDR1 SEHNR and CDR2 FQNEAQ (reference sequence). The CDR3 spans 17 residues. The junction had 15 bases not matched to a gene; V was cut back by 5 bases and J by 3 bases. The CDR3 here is CASSLPFGVGGEETQYF. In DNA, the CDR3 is TGTGCCAGCAGCCTACCCTTCGGGGTAGGGGGCGAAGAGACCCAGTACTTC.

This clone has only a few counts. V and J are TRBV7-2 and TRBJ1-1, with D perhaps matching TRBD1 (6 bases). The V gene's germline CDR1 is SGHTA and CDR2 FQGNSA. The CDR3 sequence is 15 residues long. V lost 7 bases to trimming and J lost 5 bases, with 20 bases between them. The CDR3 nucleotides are TGTGCCAGCACCCCAGGGGCCTCGGGTAGGACTGAAGCTTTCTTT. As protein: CASTPGASGRTEAFF.

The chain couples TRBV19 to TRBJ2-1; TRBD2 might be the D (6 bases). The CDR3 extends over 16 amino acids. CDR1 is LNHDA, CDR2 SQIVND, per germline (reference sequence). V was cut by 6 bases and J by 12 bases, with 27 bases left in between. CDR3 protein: CASSPSRDWGSGGQFF. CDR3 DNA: TGTGCCAGTAGCCCGTCGCGGGACTGGGGATCTGGTGGGCAGTTCTTC.

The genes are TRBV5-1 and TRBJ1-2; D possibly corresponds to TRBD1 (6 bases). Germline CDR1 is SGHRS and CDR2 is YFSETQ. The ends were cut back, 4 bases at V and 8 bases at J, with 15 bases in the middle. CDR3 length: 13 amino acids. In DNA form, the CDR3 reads TGCGCCAGCAGCATGGGACATGAAGAGGGCTACACCTTC. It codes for CASSMGHEEGYTF.

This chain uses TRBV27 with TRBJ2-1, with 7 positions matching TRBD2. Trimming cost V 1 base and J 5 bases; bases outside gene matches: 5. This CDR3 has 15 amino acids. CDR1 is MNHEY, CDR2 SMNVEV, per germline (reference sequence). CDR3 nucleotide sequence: TGTGCCAGCAGTTTATTTGGCGGGAGCGACAATGAGCAGTTCTTC. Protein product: CASSLFGGSDNEQFF.

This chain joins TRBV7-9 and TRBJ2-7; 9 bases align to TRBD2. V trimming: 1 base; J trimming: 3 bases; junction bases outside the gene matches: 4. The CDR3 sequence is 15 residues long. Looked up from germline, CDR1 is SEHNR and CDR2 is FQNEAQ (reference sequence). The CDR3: CASSLGAAGGYEQYF. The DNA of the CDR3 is TGTGCCAGCAGCTTAGGTGCAGCGGGAGGCTACGAGCAGTACTTC.